The 22 T cell receptor beta chains reported below all come from one sample, sequenced in a study of molecular identifiers for immune sequencing clone quantification. TCRdb used MiXCR to reprocess the PCR reads, holding one entry per CDR3 protein. The data contain about half a million distinct CDR3 sequences, over 20% of them singletons. The sample was naive CD8+ T cells from blood, with Jurkat cell RNA spiked in. As for subset: FACS-sorted CD8+CD4-CCR7+CD45RA+ naive T cells. The receptors originated from a human donor in good health. Some libraries in this study had Jurkat cell RNA spiked in.

V and J are TRBV29-1 and TRBJ2-1; D is perhaps TRBD1 (6 bases). This CDR3 is 13 amino acids long. V lost 1 base and J lost 5, with 9 bases in between. The V gene's germline CDR1 is SQVTM and CDR2 ANQGSEA. In DNA, the CDR3 is TGCAGCGTTGAAGCGTGGGACAACAATGAGCAGTTCTTC. This translates into CSVEAWDNNEQFF.

This chain links TRBV7-8 with TRBJ2-1, with 9 positions matching TRBD2. V shed 1 base and J 3 bases; nucleotides not matched to a gene: 16. The germline gives CDR1 SGHVS, CDR2 FQNEAQ. This CDR3 is 20 amino acids long. This CDR3 is CASSLDGPLLSGGYYNEQFF. In DNA form, the CDR3 reads TGTGCCAGCAGCTTAGATGGCCCCCTACTAAGCGGGGGGTACTACAATGAGCAGTTCTTC.

This clonotype has only a few counts. This chain links TRBV9 with TRBJ2-2; a possible D gene is TRBD1 (5 bases). The CDR3 contains 15 residues. CDR1 is SGDLS and CDR2 is YYNGEE in the germline V gene. V shed 1 base and J shed 6 bases, with 13 bases lying between them. The CDR3 protein is CASSVQGEVAGELFF. The CDR3 DNA is TGTGCCAGCAGCGTACAGGGCGAGGTCGCCGGGGAGCTGTTTTTT.

To note about this clonotype: A clone one base away is much larger, so this may be a read error. The V call is TRBV9, the J call TRBJ2-7, with D maybe TRBD2 (5 bases). CDR1 is SGDLS, CDR2 YYNGEE, per germline. V lost 3 bases, J lost 5 bases, and 9 bases lay in between. There are 12 residues in the CDR3. The CDR3 nucleotides read TGTGCCAGCAGCGGGATTAGCGACGAGCAGTACTTC. Translating it yields CASSGISDEQYF.

Only a few counts were recorded for this clonotype. The V gene is TRBV6-2 or TRBV6-3, the J gene TRBJ1-2; 8 nucleotides align to TRBD1. The germline gives CDR1 MNHEY, CDR2 SVGEGT. J was trimmed by 4 bases and V by 6 bases; bases with no gene match: 10. This CDR3 is 15 amino acids long. The CDR3 reads CASSLYPTGAYGYTF. CDR3 nucleotides: TGTGCCAGCAGCCTATACCCGACAGGGGCCTATGGCTACACCTTC.

This clonotype has more than one count but fewer than ten. The V gene is TRBV5-6, the J gene TRBJ2-7; maybe TRBD2 (5 bases). CDR1 is SGHDT, CDR2 YYEEEE, per germline. V was clipped by 0 bases and J by 2 bases, with 15 bases between them. The CDR3 has 16 amino acids. The CDR3 region is CASSLAPRDLTYEQYF. The CDR3 bases are TGTGCCAGCAGCTTGGCCCCACGGGATTTAACCTACGAGCAGTACTTC.

This chain connects TRBV5-1 to TRBJ2-1; perhaps TRBD2 as D (6 bases). The CDR3 has 15 residues. The V gene lost 0 bases and the J gene lost 6 bases, with 13 bases spanning the gap. Germline V CDR1 and CDR2: SGHRS, YFSETQ. The CDR3 protein is CASSLDLAPTNEQFF. The CDR3 coding sequence is TGCGCCAGCAGCTTGGATCTAGCGCCCACCAATGAGCAGTTCTTC.

This clonotype appeared many times. V usage is TRBV7-2 and J usage is TRBJ2-7; either TRBD1 or TRBD2 may supply D (5 bases each). Per the germline V gene, CDR1 is SGHTA and CDR2 is FQGNSA. Trimming took off 5 bases at V and 3 bases at J, with 17 bases between the two ends. The CDR3 has 15 residues. The CDR3 nucleotides are TGTGCCAGCAGCCTCGGGGCAGGGCCGTTCTACGAGCAGTACTTC. Its protein product is CASSLGAGPFYEQYF.

This clonotype was seen repeatedly, ten times or more. The gene calls are TRBV20-1 and TRBJ2-7, with TRBD2 identical over 7 bases. The V and J ends lost 4 bases and 5 bases, in that order; junction bases with no gene match: 11. This CDR3 is built from 14 residues. Per germline, CDR1 DFQATT and CDR2 SNEGSKA (reference sequence). CDR3 region: CSAILGRKVHEQYF. The CDR3, as DNA: TGCAGTGCTATACTCGGGAGGAAGGTCCACGAGCAGTACTTC.

A word on this clonotype: This may stem from a read error, because a much larger clone lies one nucleotide away. As DNA, the CDR3 is TGTGCCAGCAGCCAACCGAACTCAAGGGGAGATACGCAGTGTTTT. Encoded protein: CASSQPNSRGDTQCF. The rearrangement uses TRBV7-9 and TRBJ2-3; D is possibly TRBD1 or TRBD2 (5 bases each). Germline CDR1 is SEHNR and CDR2 is FQNEAQ (reference sequence). CDR3 length: 15 amino acids. Full variable domain (remainder filled in from reference TRBV7-9 and TRBJ2-3): DTGVSQNPRHKITKRGQNVTFRCDPISEHNRLYWYRQTLGQGPEFLTYFQNEAQLEKSRLLSDRFSAERPKGSFSTLEIQRTEQGDSAMYLCASSQPNSRGDTQCFGPGTRLTVL.

This clonotype was picked up many times. This chain links TRBV29-1 with TRBJ2-2, with TRBD1 matching 7 bases. The V gene's germline CDR1 is SQVTM and CDR2 ANQGSEA. V gave up 4 bases and J gave up 1 base; unmatched junction bases: 0. CDR3 size: 13 residues. CDR3 sequence reads: CSVGTGNTGELFF. CDR3 bases: TGCAGCGTTGGGACAGGGAACACCGGGGAGCTGTTTTTT.

Turning to this clonotype: Given a much more abundant clone one base away, this may be a read error. The rearrangement links TRBV27 to TRBJ2-7; D possibly matches TRBD1 or TRBD2 (5 bases each). Germline V gene sequence: CDR1 MNHEY, CDR2 SMNVEV (reference sequence). The CDR3 contains 13 residues. The CDR3 reads CASRLSGAHEQYF. CDR3 sequence (DNA): TGTGCCAGCAGGTTATCCGGGGCCCACGAGCAGTACTTC.

This clonotype was recorded at least ten times. This chain links TRBV9 with TRBJ2-7; D is unresolved. CDR3 length: 15 amino acids. The ends were cut back, 3 bases at V and 0 bases at J, with 13 bases in the middle. Germline V gene sequence: CDR1 SGDLS, CDR2 YYNGEE. CDR3 region: CASSAGSTSSYEQYF. CDR3 sequence (DNA): TGTGCCAGCAGCGCCGGATCCACGAGCTCCTACGAGCAGTACTTC.

This clonotype occurred many times. The chain is built from TRBV6-1 and TRBJ2-7, with D possibly matching TRBD1 (6 bases). Germline V gene data show CDR1 as MNHNS and CDR2 as SASEGT. This CDR3 region has 10 residues. V lost 3 bases to trimming and J lost 13 bases, with 10 bases between them. CDR3 amino acids: CASSEGDTYF. CDR3 DNA: TGTGCCAGCAGTGAGGGGGACACATACTTC.

In its sample, this clonotype was seen a few times. The rearrangement uses TRBV6-2 or TRBV6-3 and TRBJ1-5; D remains ambiguous. Germline V gene data show CDR1 as MNHEY and CDR2 as SVGEGT. This CDR3 is 16 amino acids long. With 6 bases removed from V and 1 base from J, the gap between germline ends came to 16 bases. The CDR3 loop is CASRLNGRESNQPQHF. CDR3 nucleotides: TGTGCCAGCAGGCTCAATGGAAGGGAAAGCAATCAGCCCCAGCATTTT.

This clonotype has a count of ten or more. The CDR3 loop reads CASSQDGEGDTQYF. CDR3 DNA: TGTGCCAGCAGCCAAGACGGGGAGGGTGATACGCAGTATTTT. J is TRBJ2-3 and V is TRBV3-1; 7 nucleotides agree with TRBD2. V shed 0 bases, J shed 6 bases, and the junction held 3 bases outside the gene matches. The germline gives CDR1 LGHDT, CDR2 YNNKEL (reference sequence). The CDR3 contains 14 residues.

The rearrangement links TRBV7-6 to TRBJ2-2; TRBD2 matches at 8 bases. V was clipped by 0 bases and J by 6 bases; unmatched bases: 3. Germline V gene sequence: CDR1 SGHVS, CDR2 FNYEAQ. The CDR3 has 15 amino acids. The CDR3 protein is CASSLALSGAGELFF. Written as DNA, the CDR3 is TGTGCCAGCAGCTTAGCGCTTAGCGGGGCCGGGGAGCTGTTTTTT.

This clonotype has a handful of counts. The V and J genes are TRBV30 and TRBJ1-2, with 12 bases lining up with TRBD1. V trimming: 4 bases; J trimming: 6 bases; junction bases outside the gene matches: 6. This CDR3 has 14 amino acids. CDR1 is GTSNPN and CDR2 is SVGIG in the germline V gene (reference sequence). CDR3: CAWTPGQGADGYTF. CDR3 coding DNA: TGTGCCTGGACCCCGGGACAGGGGGCGGATGGCTACACCTTC.

In this sample, this clonotype turned up many times. This chain links TRBV7-2 with TRBJ1-6; the D is unclear. The CDR3 has 16 amino acids. Per the germline V gene, CDR1 is SGHTA and CDR2 is FQGNSA. The V and J ends lost 5 bases and 4 bases respectively, with 15 bases between them. The DNA for the CDR3 is TGTGCCAGCAGCACCTTTCCTGACAAGTATAATTCACCCCTCCACTTT. Translation: CASSTFPDKYNSPLHF.

Worth noting for this clonotype: This sequence may be a read error, since a much larger clone differs from it by one base. This sequence joins TRBV6-5 and TRBJ1-2, with D perhaps matching TRBD1 (5 bases). Germline loops: CDR1 MNHEY, CDR2 SVGAGI. CDR3 size: 14 residues. V was trimmed by 3 bases and J by 3 bases, leaving 11 bases between them. CDR3 sequence: CASSYTGADYGYTF. The CDR3 bases are TGTGCCAGCAGTTATACCGGGGCAGACTATGGCTACACCTTC.

In the case of this clonotype: It may be a read error: a sequence one base away is much more abundant. The CDR3 DNA sequence: TGTGCCAGCAGTGAAGAGGCTTTAGGGGGAACTGAAGCTTTCTTT. Its protein is CASSEEALGGTEAFF. This sequence joins TRBV2 and TRBJ1-1; TRBD1 is a possible D gene (6 bases). The CDR3 loop spans 15 amino acids. Trimming took 1 base from V and 5 from J, leaving 14 bases between them. From germline, CDR1 is SNHLY and CDR2 FYNNEI.

CDR3 sequence (DNA): TGTGCCAGCAGCGTAGGCGGCGGGAGCGGTGATACGCAGTATTTT. Amino acids: CASSVGGGSGDTQYF. The chain employs TRBV9 and TRBJ2-3; TRBD2 aligns across 7 bases. The CDR3 is made up of 15 amino acids. Unmatched junction bases numbered 7, after V lost 0 bases and J lost 6 bases. CDR1 is SGDLS and CDR2 is YYNGEE in the germline V gene.